Sequencing of this TCR beta chain was carried out in a study of spatial heterogeneity in lung cancer (dated by TCRdb to the late 2010s). At the level of the whole study: Beta-chain transcripts were consistently detected in greater numbers than alpha-chain transcripts, which likely reflected higher beta-chain transcript abundance. In tumor regions, TCR transcript counts showed a strong correlation with a T cell transcriptional module score from matched bulk RNA-seq. In the raw uncorrected reads, each unique combination of TCR and UMI appeared on average more than ten times. The study quantitatively compared TCR alpha and beta repertoires across multiple tumor regions, matched nontumor lung and blood in non-small cell lung cancer. TCR repertoire features were related to nonsynonymous mutation counts determined by whole-exome sequencing of tumor tissue. Both alpha and beta chains were TCR-sequenced in samples taken at surgery, namely 220 tumor regions, roughly 64 matched nontumor lung samples and just over 55 PBMC samples. Beyond this particular receptor, the publication reports: The tumor nonsynonymous mutation count correlated with the number of expanded intratumoral alpha and beta TCRs. Confirming at a functional level the hypothesis that regional TCRs recognize regional mutations was considered to require additional single-cell paired TCR alpha and beta sequencing. Counts of ubiquitous and regional expanded TCRs correlated with counts of ubiquitous and regional nonsynonymous mutations, respectively. TCR-seq coverage of tumor T cells was estimated to be only 6% to 7.5% for alpha chains and 11% to 15% for beta chains.

This clonotype is medium-sized (0.01 to 0.1%) in its sample. Its antigen specificity is not known. No base quality values were provided; no much bigger clone lies one nucleotide off. What this sample's time point label stands for: sample taken at primary tumor resection. The donors were more than 60 patients from the lung TRACERx cohort who had early-stage, untreated non-small cell lung cancer. TCR sequencing used whole RNA extracted from tumor and nontumor lung tissue, or from cryopreserved PBMC samples, without cell sorting. Only patients for whom sufficient RNA was available from at least two tumor regions were selected for TCR sequencing. Tumor and adjacent nontumor lung specimens were reviewed by a lung pathologist before selection. The CDR3 sequence holds 15 residues, the cysteine and phenylalanine included. The DNA shown is the 45-base CDR3, in frame from base 1. V ends up 4 bases short and J 11 bases short, with an unmatched junction base count of 12. Reading the germline V gene gives CDR1 MNHNS and CDR2 SASEGT.

Library generation was performed with 5' RACE. The instrument given in TCRdb is NextSeq 500. In the TCR library protocol, a unique molecular identifier was attached to each TCR cDNA molecule so that PCR and sequencing errors could be corrected. The study's processing was this. TCR identification, UMI-based error correction and CDR3 extraction were performed with Decombinator tools. TCRs above a frequency of 2 per 1,000, corresponding to the top 1% of the tumor frequency distribution, were defined as expanded. Expanded tumor TCRs were classed as regional if statistically deemed absent (corrected P<0.05) from at least one tumor region, otherwise ubiquitous. Each repertoire was subsampled 100 times to 5,000 TCRs, after which Renyi diversity was computed with the R vegan package. CDR3 similarity networks were built from amino acid triplet string-kernel similarity, connecting CDR3s with pairwise similarity above 0.82. TCRdb reran the public reads through fastp at Q25 and MiXCR, keeping productive beta chains. Every distinct CDR3 protein forms one entry, paired with its most common genes and DNA. None of the V and J calls come from the authors' own analysis; TCRdb made them. For this sample there are more than 25,000 distinct CDR3 sequences; about 7.1% appear just once. The top ten hold approximately 23% of the sample.

The clonotype comes from a male donor with early-stage non-small cell lung cancer. The sample consisted of lung tumor tissue, taken at surgery. The chain employs TRBV6-1 and TRBJ1-4; the junction holds 8 bases that match TRBD1. The sequence in DNA is TGTGCCAGCAGTGTGGGACAGGCTCTCATCGGGAAACTGTTTTTT. Translated, it reads CASSVGQALIGKLFF.